This T cell receptor beta chain stems from a study of T-cell memory formation after mild COVID-19. Overall study findings and caveats: Later expanders leaned toward CD4+, whereas clones contracting from day 15 to 85 were balanced CD4/CD8. Memory cells collected pre-infection included some clones that later responded, suggesting cross-reactive memory joined. For contracting clones, CD4+ ones sat mainly in CM and EM, CD8+ in EMRA.

The 5'RACE method, run with constant-segment primers, produced TCR alpha and TCR beta cDNA libraries (carrying sample barcodes and UMIs). Via MiXCR, TCRdb re-called the 5' RACE reads, giving one row per CDR3 protein. This table holds 250,000 to 350,000 distinct CDR3 sequences, around 16% found once. The CDR3 contains 19 residues. CDR1 is SGHTA and CDR2 is FQGTGA in the germline V gene. Between the trimmed V and J ends, which lost 2 bases and 0 bases, there was a span of 17 bases. As regards this clonotype: Its antigen is not known.

The chain uses TRBV7-3 and TRBJ2-6; possible D gene TRBD1, 5 bases. The sequenced sample was PBMCs or a T cell subset sorted from them (not recorded which). The sequence was collected from a man between 18 and 29 years old who had mild COVID-19 (a few samples of this study predate the infection). Cell type and time point are not known. CDR3 sequence (DNA): TGTGCCAGCAGCTTATCCCCACAGGTTTTCGGCTCTGGGGCCAACGTCCTGACTTTC. This codes for CASSLSPQVFGSGANVLTF.